Following are 3 T cell receptor beta chains from one sample sequenced in a study of blood T cell repertoires in COVID-19. Produced via immunoSEQ multiplex PCR; TCRdb's table is partial and in-frame only. The data show 200,000 to 300,000 clones, with approximately 83% seen just once and roughly 9.6% held by the top ten. The sample comprised peripheral blood. Every receptor here comes from a woman older than 75 with acute or convalescent COVID-19.

The J gene is TRBJ2-2, the V gene TRBV5-4, with 8 bases matching TRBD2. From germline, CDR1 is SGHNT and CDR2 YYREEE (reference sequence). The V segment lost 4 bases and the J segment 7 bases; nucleotides outside the gene matches: 3. This CDR3 comprises 13 residues. The CDR3 DNA follows: TGTGCCAGCAGCCGGGAGGGGATCGGGGAGCTGTTTTTT. Translation: CASSREGIGELFF. Full variable domain (missing parts from reference TRBV5-4 and TRBJ2-2): ETGVTQSPTHLIKTRGQQVTLRCSSQSGHNTVSWYQQALGQGPQFIFQYYREEENGRGNFPPRFSGLQFPNYSSELNVNALELDDSALYLCASSREGIGELFFGEGSRLTVL.

This clone was found once. V gene TRBV20-1 combines with J gene TRBJ1-1; 7 bases agree with TRBD1. The V segment lost 3 bases and the J segment 6 bases; nucleotides outside the gene matches: 10. CDR3 length equals 14 residues. Germline V lookup: CDR1 DFQATT, CDR2 SNEGSKA (reference sequence). Here the CDR3 reads CSASKEGAGAEAFF. The CDR3 DNA is TGCAGTGCTAGTAAAGAGGGGGCAGGGGCTGAAGCTTTCTTT.

The J gene is TRBJ2-2, the V gene TRBV28; 10 nucleotides line up with TRBD1. Unmatched junction bases numbered 7, after V lost 5 bases and J lost 1 base. The CDR3 extends over 17 amino acids. Germline V gene sequence: CDR1 MDHEN, CDR2 SYDVKM. CDR3 sequence reads: CASSDDWDRGNTGELFF. The CDR3 DNA is TGTGCCAGCAGTGACGACTGGGACAGGGGGAACACCGGGGAGCTGTTTTTT.